Given below is one TCR beta chain in context. This clonotype was counted a few times. Its specific antigen is unknown. No much larger clone is present one base from it, and per-base qualities are unavailable. The sample is drawn from a study of CD8 T cells in Susac syndrome (dated by TCRdb to between 2018 and 2021). Describing the broader study: The study used repertoire sequencing to test whether antigen drove CD8+ T cell activation and differentiation in Susac syndrome. The clonality of the CD8+ T cell repertoire was compared across around twelve healthy donors, some 14 Susac syndrome patients and about 16 multiple sclerosis patients. The paper's findings and limits, for the study overall: The number of individuals in the TCR sequencing and HLA analysis was recognized as being relatively small.

Peripheral blood CD8+ and CD4+ T cells from healthy donors, Susac syndrome patients and multiple sclerosis patients were profiled by high-throughput TCR beta sequencing. The multiple sclerosis controls were treatment-naive patients who had stable or active relapsing-remitting disease and met the revised McDonald criteria. CD8+ TEMRA cells were enriched by FACS, while bulk CD8+ and CD4+ T cells were purified by magnetic negative isolation. Blood was collected in EDTA tubes and processed within 24 hours, with PBMCs isolated through density gradient centrifugation. PBMCs destined for TCR sequencing were cryopreserved in liquid nitrogen and later thawed in a 37 °C water bath. The sorted or isolated CD4+, CD8+ and CD8+ TEMRA cells reached a purity of at least 90%. V has 5 bases trimmed and J has 4 bases trimmed; junction bases matching no gene number 4. The germline V gene (reference sequence) gives CDR1 as SEHNR and CDR2 as FQNEAQ. Reading from cysteine to phenylalanine, the CDR3 counts 13 amino acids. Here the CDR3 DNA is all that survives: 39 bases in frame from base 1.

RNA was extracted with the RNeasy kit and about 0.5 to 1 ug was reverse transcribed using random hexamers. TCR beta CDR3 regions were amplified with the immunoSEQ multiplex PCR assay covering 54 Vbeta and 13 Jbeta segments. PCR amplification bias was corrected using a synthetic template baseline for primer optimization and computational correction. The authors' analysis ran thus. Only productive sequences were kept, with reads annotated to V, D and J genes according to IMGT and analyzed in immunoSEQ Analyzer. To calculate clonality, Shannon entropy was normalized by log2 of the number of productive unique sequences and then subtracted from one. Public and private clones were assessed among the 100 most prevalent clones of each patient and control. A clone was defined as Susac-specific if it was absent from the healthy and MS cohorts, from 1052 published viral clones and from other ImmuneACCESS disease sequences. In-frame beta chains were kept once TCRdb had trimmed the public reads at Q25 with fastp and called clones with MiXCR. Every CDR3 protein is listed once, alongside the most common genes and DNA of its rows. It is TCRdb's table, rather than the study itself, that gives the V and J calls and clone size. The table for this sample lists around 270,000 distinct CDR3 sequences; approximately 85% of them were counted only once. The ten largest clones add up to roughly 0.21% of the sample.

Specimen: CD8+ T cells from PBMCs. The chain uses TRBV7-9 and TRBJ1-2; TRBD1 agrees with 7 junctional bases. The TCR sequence derives from a human donor with multiple sclerosis. The DNA sequence is as follows: TGTGCCAGCAGCCAAGGGGGCGGCTATGGCTACACCTTC. The encoded protein is CASSQGGGYGYTF.